This paragraph covers one T cell receptor beta chain sequence. Its antigen is still unknown. The data were taken from a study of identifying expanded T cells in peripheral blood. Data came from immunoSEQ multiplex PCR; TCRdb stores just in-frame clones and leaves some out. This table has 120,000 or so clones, 84% appearing once. Study-wide points: Over approximately two and four weeks, about 15 and 19 clones changed, versus around 1.2 between replicates.

Between the trimmed V and J ends, which lost 1 base and 4 bases, there was a span of 13 bases. The germline V gene has CDR1 SGHTA and CDR2 FQGNSA. This CDR3 region has 15 residues. Collection occurred without any documented infections or immune events in donors. The receptor comes from a person aged 18 to 70 in good health. The chain joins TRBV7-2 to TRBJ1-2, with a possible D match to TRBD1 (6 bases). The sample comprised blood. This chain's CDR3 is CASSLGQGRGYGYTF. DNA of the CDR3: TGTGCCAGCAGCTTAGGTCAGGGGAGAGGCTATGGCTACACCTTC.